A selection of T cell receptor beta chains follows, all from one sample in a study of tumor T cells in aggressive B-cell lymphoma. Libraries were prepared by immunoSEQ multiplex PCR; TCRdb keeps only in-frame clonotypes and omits some of them. The table includes fewer than 4,500 clones, over 75% detected once. Input material: tumor tissue. These receptors were taken from an adult with diffuse large B cell lymphoma. The CDR3 runs from the conserved cysteine through the conserved F or W. The order of the fields is V gene, D gene, J gene, clone size, CDR3 DNA, CDR3 protein. A D gene is named only where the DNA matches it firmly. Only part of the rows carry a size: once, few, many, or a class if the clone is expanded.

>TRBV21-1|-|TRBJ1-3|few
TGTGCCATAGACATCCTCTCTGGAAACACCATATATTTT
CAIDILSGNTIYF
>TRBV5-6|TRBD1|TRBJ1-3|-
TGTGCCAGCAGCTTCGGCAGGGGGCTTCCCTCTGGAAACACCATATATTTT
CASSFGRGLPSGNTIYF
>TRBV30|-|TRBJ1-6|-
TGTGCCTGGAGTCTTCTAGGTGGGGGGGCCAATTCACCCCTCCACTTT
CAWSLLGGGANSPLHF
>TRBV9|TRBD2|TRBJ2-1|-
TGTGCCAGTAATAGCGGGCAAATCTACAATGAGCAGTTCTTC
CASNSGQIYNEQFF
>TRBV5-5|TRBD1|TRBJ2-7|-
TGTGCCAGCAGCCCCCGGACAGGGGCTGCCACCTACGAGCAGTACTTC
CASSPRTGAATYEQYF
>TRBV27|-|TRBJ1-2|once
TGTGCCAGCAGTTCAACTGAGGGCTATGGCTACACCTTC
CASSSTEGYGYTF
>TRBV2|-|TRBJ1-1|once
TGTGCCAGCAGTGTTCGTCTGAGGGTCACTGAAGCTTTCTTT
CASSVRLRVTEAFF
>TRBV10-3|TRBD2|TRBJ2-7|-
TGTGCCATCAGTGTTGGGACTAGCAGGCCAGGCGAGCAGTACTTC
CAISVGTSRPGEQYF
>TRBV5-1|TRBD2|TRBJ2-7|-
TGCGCCAGCAGCATTACGTCGGGTAGCGGGAGCTACGAGCAGTACTTC
CASSITSGSGSYEQYF
>TRBV5-1|TRBD1|TRBJ1-2|-
TGCGCCAGCAGCGCAACAGGGGTTGGCGGCTACACCTTC
CASSATGVGGYTF
>TRBV28|TRBD2|TRBJ2-2|-
TGTGCCAGCAGTCAACCAAGGGGGAGCGGGAGTACCGGGGAGCTGTTTTTT
CASSQPRGSGSTGELFF
>TRBV28|TRBD1|TRBJ2-1|-
TGTGCCAGCAGTCCAGGGGGCCTCTCCTACAATGAGCAGTTCTTC
CASSPGGLSYNEQFF
>TRBV9|TRBD2|TRBJ2-7|-
TGTGCCAGCAGCGTAGGAGCGGGGTTGCGCTCCTACGAGCAGTACTTC
CASSVGAGLRSYEQYF
>TRBV7-2|TRBD2|TRBJ2-1|-
TGTGCCAGCAGCTCCTCTCCACTAGCGGGGTACAATGAGCAGTTCTTC
CASSSSPLAGYNEQFF
>TRBV14|-|TRBJ2-7|-
TGTGCCAGCAGCCTCGACCTCGGGGGCGAGCAGTACTTC
CASSLDLGGEQYF
>TRBV29-1|TRBD1|TRBJ1-1|-
TGCAGCGTAGACAGGGGGGGCACTGAAGCTTTCTTT
CSVDRGGTEAFF
>TRBV29-1|-|TRBJ1-2|-
TGCAGCGTTCGCGGCGGCAAAGCTAACTATGGCTACACCTTC
CSVRGGKANYGYTF
>TRBV27|-|TRBJ2-3|-
TGTGCCAGCAGCCCCGCCTACACAGATACGCAGTATTTT
CASSPAYTDTQYF
>TRBV7-6|TRBD1|TRBJ1-3|-
TGTGCCAGCAGCTTAGGTTCGGGACAGGTTTCAGGAAACACCATATATTTT
CASSLGSGQVSGNTIYF
>TRBV5-1|-|TRBJ1-4|-
TGCGCCAGCAGCTTGAATCCAGGGCGGGAAAAACTGTTTTTT
CASSLNPGREKLFF
>TRBV5-1|TRBD1|TRBJ2-7|few
TGCGCCAGCACCTTAGATGGACAGGGTGTCTCCGAGCAGTACTTC
CASTLDGQGVSEQYF
>TRBV7-9|-|TRBJ2-1|-
TGTGCCAGCAGCTCCCCTGGTGCGGGAAGCGACAATGAGCAGTTCTTC
CASSSPGAGSDNEQFF
>TRBV15|TRBD1|TRBJ1-4|few
TGTGCCACCGGGACAGAACCCATCTACGAAAAACTGTTTTTT
CATGTEPIYEKLFF
>TRBV6-5|-|TRBJ1-1|-
TGTGCCAGCAGTTACTCGACTAGTGGCACTGAAGCTTTCTTT
CASSYSTSGTEAFF
>TRBV5-1|-|TRBJ2-2|-
TGCGCCAGCAGCTTGGTCGGGTCCGGCACCGGGGAGCTGTTTTTT
CASSLVGSGTGELFF
>TRBV7-2|-|TRBJ2-5|-
TGTGCCAGCAGCTTAGAGCTTGCGGAAGAGACCCAGTACTTC
CASSLELAEETQYF
>TRBV5-1|-|TRBJ2-3|-
TGCGCCAGCAGCTCGATAGGAGCGACAGATACGCAGTATTTT
CASSSIGATDTQYF
>TRBV7-8|-|TRBJ2-7|-
TGTGCCAGCAGCACCCAGCCCAGGGATCTCTACGAGCAGTACTTC
CASSTQPRDLYEQYF
>TRBV2|-|TRBJ2-2|-
TGTGCCAGCAGTGACCCCGGGCTGTTTTTT
CASSDPGLFF
>TRBV10-2|TRBD1|TRBJ1-1|-
TGCGCCAGCGTCCGGGACAGGGTACCGGGCACTGAAGCTTTCTTT
CASVRDRVPGTEAFF
>TRBV2|-|TRBJ2-7|-
TGTGCCAGCAGTGAGCAGGGCGTCTCCTACGAGCAGTACTTC
CASSEQGVSYEQYF
>TRBV9|TRBD2|TRBJ2-7|-
TGTGCCAGCAGCGTAGCCCCAGCGGGAGTTGTATACGAGCAGTACTTC
CASSVAPAGVVYEQYF
>TRBV7-2|TRBD1|TRBJ1-2|-
TGTGCCAGCAGCTTTCGGACAGGGGGCGGCTATGGCTACACCTTC
CASSFRTGGGYGYTF
>TRBV15|TRBD1|TRBJ1-5|once
TGTGCCACCAGCAGAGATGGACAGGGCAATCAGCCCCAGCATTTT
CATSRDGQGNQPQHF
>TRBV9|TRBD1|TRBJ2-6|-
TGTGCCAGCAGCGTCTACCAGGGGGCCCCTTACTCTGGGGCCAACGTCCTGACTTTC
CASSVYQGAPYSGANVLTF
>TRBV5-6|TRBD2|TRBJ2-6|-
TGTGCCAGCAGCTCGTTAGCGGGAGGGTCCGGGGCCAACGTCCTGACTTTC
CASSSLAGGSGANVLTF
>TRBV28|TRBD1|TRBJ2-4|-
TGTGCCAGCAGTTTACCCCAGGGGGCCGAAAACATTCAGTACTTC
CASSLPQGAENIQYF